This T cell receptor (beta chain) was sequenced in a study of T cell responses to AZD1222 COVID-19 vaccine. Whole-study findings and limits: Sampled repertoires all dated from after the peak T cell response. Just a handful of people given AZD1222 tested seropositive at baseline. Two doses of AZD1222 preceded a rise in Spike-specific TCR breadth and depth.

Germline CDR1 SGHNT, CDR2 YENEEA. V dropped 2 bases and J dropped 3 bases, with 20 bases sitting between them. The CDR3 length is 18 residues. Regarding this clone: Antigen specificity is unknown.

Profiling relied on immunoSEQ multiplex PCR, and the TCRdb table lists in-frame clones only, not all of them. The table includes about 190,000 clones, approximately 94% detected once. The sample here was peripheral blood, taken 28 days after the second dose of the MenACWY control vaccine. The chain is built from TRBV11-3 and TRBJ2-1; D is possibly TRBD2 (6 bases). The TCR comes from an adult who received the MenACWY meningococcal vaccine as a control. In nucleotides, the CDR3 is TGTGCCAGCAGCTTAAGGGGAGTCGGCGGGAAGAACTACAATGAGCAGTTCTTC. It specifies CASSLRGVGGKNYNEQFF.